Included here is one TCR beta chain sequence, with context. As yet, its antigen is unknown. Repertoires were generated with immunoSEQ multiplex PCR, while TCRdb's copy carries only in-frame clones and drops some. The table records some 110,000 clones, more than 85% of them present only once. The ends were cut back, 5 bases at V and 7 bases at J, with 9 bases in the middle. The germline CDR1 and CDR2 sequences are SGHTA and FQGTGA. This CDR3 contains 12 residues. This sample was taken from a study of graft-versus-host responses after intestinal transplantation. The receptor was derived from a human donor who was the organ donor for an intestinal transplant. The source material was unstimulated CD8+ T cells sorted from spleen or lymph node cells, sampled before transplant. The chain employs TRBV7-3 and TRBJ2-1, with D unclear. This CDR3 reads CASSPHSNEQFF. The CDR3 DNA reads TGTGCCAGCAGCCCCCACTCTAATGAGCAGTTCTTC.